This T cell receptor beta chain appears in the sequencing data of a study of OX40 agonist ivuxolimab in advanced cancers. Study information: In this cohort, patients received ivuxolimab, an agonistic anti-OX40 (CD134) antibody. Prior therapy, whether anti-PD-1, anti-PD-L1 or anti-CTLA-4, was allowed, and roughly 41% had some.

The assay was immunoSEQ multiplex PCR, and TCRdb's table has in-frame clones only and misses some. The table has around 60,000 clones, around 82% seen once. The CDR3 is 14 amino acids. The V and J ends lost 3 bases and 8 bases, in that order; junction bases with no gene match: 9. Germline V CDR1 and CDR2: GTSNPN, SVGIG (reference sequence). The genes are TRBV30 and TRBJ1-4, with 7 bases lining up with TRBD1. The sequence was collected from an adult with an advanced solid tumor such as melanoma, head and neck, liver or kidney cancer. Here the sequenced sample was CD4+ or CD8+ T cells sorted from blood, taken in a trial of the OX40 agonist ivuxolimab. The CDR3 sequence: CAWRRTGAGEKLFF. The CDR3 DNA reads TGTGCCTGGAGACGGACAGGTGCGGGAGAAAAACTGTTTTTT.